This T cell receptor (beta chain) came from a study of T cell responses to AZD1222 COVID-19 vaccine (dated by TCRdb to the early 2020s). Study-level background: TCR sequencing was performed for 230 to 250 trial participants, of whom about 200 were given two doses of AZD1222 and around 26 were given two doses of MenACWY control vaccine. Enrollment into the trials was organized by age into subgroups of 18-55, 56-69 and 70-plus years, and those subgroups contained approximately 150, 30 and 60 TCR-sequenced participants, respectively.

The CDR3 regions of human TCRbeta chains were analyzed by immunosequencing. The original pipeline was this. TCRs in the repertoires were matched against a reference library of SARS-CoV-2-specific TCRs that had been generated with the MIRA antigen-specificity platform. Breadth was defined as the fraction of unique TCRs that were SARS-CoV-2-associated. Depth was defined as the fraction of total T cells that were SARS-CoV-2-associated. Each spike-specific TCR was assigned to its reactive spike region and to a CD4 or CD8 class using the MIRA data. Log10-transformed breadth and depth values were compared by one-way ANOVA with Sidak's multiple comparisons tests. Imported from immuneACCESS, the table was reduced by TCRdb to in-frame sequences with V and J called. These copies leave out some clones; in studies compared against another copy, an unresolved V gene accounts for under half, and the cause of the remainder is not known. That table furnishes V, J and clone size, whereas the DNA furnished D and trimming. The table for this sample lists about 120,000 clones; around nine tenths of them were counted only once. Roughly 1.6% of the sample lies in the top ten.

Comment on this clone: It has no known antigen specificity. No much larger clonotype is one base removed from it; base qualities were not supplied.

From the cysteine through the phenylalanine, the CDR3 covers 15 amino acids. The kept DNA is CDR3 alone, 45 bases in frame from the first base. The full study reports these points: A significant rise in spike-specific TCR breadth and depth was observed after two AZD1222 doses relative to day 0 and relative to MenACWY recipients. The vaccine-associated CD4 TCRs covered the entire spike protein, and the dominant responses fell in regions 160-218 and 743-854. In the small 56-69-year group, the increase in depth fell short of significance, most likely because of low power. Participants were mostly white British, with more females than males. The authors suggested clonal diversity may have been underestimated. Conclusions about previously exposed vaccinees are limited, since just 5 to 7 AZD1222 recipients were seropositive for SARS-CoV-2 at baseline. Epitopes outside the regions mutated in the B.1.351 and B.1.1.7 variants were reportedly recognized by nearly half of the unique spike-specific TCRs. Because no day 14 peak-response samples were available, the repertoires could be characterized only after the peak T cell response.

This specimen's time point label, per the study, means: about 28 days (+/-7) after the second vaccine dose. AZD1222 recipients given second doses at about 4 weeks or at about 12 weeks were pooled, since spike-specific TCR depth and breadth were not found to differ between the two schedules. Vaccinee samples were obtained from the UK trials COV001 and COV002, which included a single-blind randomized controlled phase 2/3 trial of AZD1222 (ChAdOx1 nCoV-19) in healthy adults. For TCRbeta chain sequencing, PBMC samples were collected from trial participants at day 0 and at day 28 after the second dose.

The receptor's source is an adult who received the AZD1222 COVID-19 vaccine. Recombination connected TRBV21-1 to TRBJ2-1; the D segment call TRBD1 is taken from the table without a DNA check. TRBV21-1 is tagged as a pseudogene. The material sequenced was peripheral blood, taken 28 days after the second AZD1222 dose. In nucleotides, the sequence is TGTGCCAGCCCCAGGGCCGACCCCCCCTACAATGAGCAGTTCTTC. Its translation reads: CASPRADPPYNEQFF.